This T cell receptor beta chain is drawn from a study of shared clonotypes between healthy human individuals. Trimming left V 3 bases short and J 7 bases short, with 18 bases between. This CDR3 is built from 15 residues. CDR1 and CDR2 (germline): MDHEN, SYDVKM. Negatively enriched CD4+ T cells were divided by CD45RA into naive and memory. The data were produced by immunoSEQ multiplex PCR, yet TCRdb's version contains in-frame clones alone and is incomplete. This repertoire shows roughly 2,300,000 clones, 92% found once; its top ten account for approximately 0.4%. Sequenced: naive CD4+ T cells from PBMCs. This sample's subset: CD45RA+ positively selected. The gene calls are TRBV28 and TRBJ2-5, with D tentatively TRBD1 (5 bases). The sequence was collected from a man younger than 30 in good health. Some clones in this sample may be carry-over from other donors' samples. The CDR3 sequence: CASSLSQGFTATQYF. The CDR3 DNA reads TGTGCCAGCAGTTTGTCCCAGGGTTTCACAGCGACCCAGTACTTC.